The rows below give T cell receptor beta chains drawn from one sample of a study of shared clonotypes between healthy human individuals. Profiling relied on immunoSEQ multiplex PCR, and the TCRdb table lists in-frame clones only, not all of them. The data hold about 340,000 clones, with less than 85% observed a single time. The sequenced sample consisted of memory CD4+ T cells sorted from blood. The receptors originated from a man younger than 40 in good health. The CDR3 runs from the conserved cysteine through the conserved F or W. The D gene is left open where the match is weak. A clone size is listed for some rows: how often the clone was seen (once, few, many), or a class if it is expanded.

cdr3_aa: CASSLVSLQQETQYF
cdr3_nt: TGTGCCAGCAGCTTAGTGTCGCTTCAACAAGAGACCCAGTACTTC
cdr3_length: 15
v_call: TRBV7-2
j_call: TRBJ2-5
d_call: -
clone_size: few

cdr3_aa: CASSATRSGRNTGELFF
cdr3_nt: TGTGCCAGCAGTGCTACACGTAGCGGGAGAAATACCGGGGAGCTGTTTTTT
cdr3_length: 17
v_call: TRBV28
j_call: TRBJ2-2
d_call: TRBD2
clone_size: once

cdr3_aa: CASSQEEGAGELFF
cdr3_nt: TGCGCCAGCAGCCAAGAAGAGGGCGCCGGGGAGCTGTTTTTT
cdr3_length: 14
v_call: TRBV4-3
j_call: TRBJ2-2
d_call: -
clone_size: many

cdr3_aa: CASSFRDSSYEQYF
cdr3_nt: TGTGCCAGCAGCTTCCGGGACAGTTCCTACGAGCAGTACTTC
cdr3_length: 14
v_call: TRBV7-9
j_call: TRBJ2-7
d_call: TRBD1
clone_size: -

cdr3_aa: CASSLSSSPYNEQFF
cdr3_nt: TGCGCCAGCAGCTTGAGTTCGTCCCCCTACAATGAGCAGTTCTTC
cdr3_length: 15
v_call: TRBV5-1
j_call: TRBJ2-1
d_call: -
clone_size: once

cdr3_aa: CASSEESIGLGVGEKLFF
cdr3_nt: TGTGCCAGCAGTGAAGAGAGTATTGGATTGGGAGTGGGGGAAAAACTGTTTTTT
cdr3_length: 18
v_call: TRBV6-1
j_call: TRBJ1-4
d_call: -
clone_size: few

cdr3_aa: CASSLRGRTNTEAFF
cdr3_nt: TGCGCCAGCAGCTTGCGGGGCAGAACAAACACTGAAGCTTTCTTT
cdr3_length: 15
v_call: TRBV5-1
j_call: TRBJ1-1
d_call: -
clone_size: few

cdr3_aa: CASSERQDYGYTF
cdr3_nt: TGCGCCAGCAGTGAACGACAGGACTATGGCTACACCTTC
cdr3_length: 13
v_call: TRBV10-1
j_call: TRBJ1-2
d_call: -
clone_size: -

cdr3_aa: CASSFLLNTDTQYF
cdr3_nt: TGCGCCAGCAGCTTCCTCTTAAACACAGATACGCAGTATTTT
cdr3_length: 14
v_call: TRBV5-1
j_call: TRBJ2-3
d_call: -
clone_size: -

cdr3_aa: CASSVGLLASPPEQFF
cdr3_nt: TGTGCCAGCAGCGTAGGGTTATTAGCCTCTCCCCCCGAGCAGTTCTTC
cdr3_length: 16
v_call: TRBV9
j_call: TRBJ2-1
d_call: -
clone_size: -

cdr3_aa: CASSDLGRNYEQYF
cdr3_nt: TGTGCCAGCAGTGACTTGGGACGGAACTACGAGCAGTACTTC
cdr3_length: 14
v_call: TRBV2
j_call: TRBJ2-7
d_call: -
clone_size: once

cdr3_aa: CASSQASRTSDRIIHEQFF
cdr3_nt: TGCGCCAGCAGCCAAGCTAGTCGGACTAGCGATCGTATCATCCATGAGCAGTTCTTC
cdr3_length: 19
v_call: TRBV4-3
j_call: TRBJ2-1
d_call: TRBD2
clone_size: -

cdr3_aa: CSVEDGTNEKLFF
cdr3_nt: TGCAGCGTTGAAGATGGCACTAATGAAAAACTGTTTTTT
cdr3_length: 13
v_call: TRBV29-1
j_call: TRBJ1-4
d_call: -
clone_size: few

cdr3_aa: CAWSARGSGANVLTF
cdr3_nt: TGTGCCTGGAGTGCGAGGGGTTCTGGGGCCAACGTCCTGACTTTC
cdr3_length: 15
v_call: TRBV30
j_call: TRBJ2-6
d_call: -
clone_size: -

cdr3_aa: CASSQDSLADTQYF
cdr3_nt: TGCGCCAGCAGTCAGGACAGCCTCGCGGATACGCAGTATTTT
cdr3_length: 14
v_call: TRBV10-2
j_call: TRBJ2-3
d_call: -
clone_size: -

cdr3_aa: CASSVSTSGSLYNEQFF
cdr3_nt: TGTGCCAGCAGCGTAAGCACTAGCGGGAGCCTTTACAATGAGCAGTTCTTC
cdr3_length: 17
v_call: TRBV9
j_call: TRBJ2-1
d_call: TRBD2
clone_size: -

cdr3_aa: CASSLAATAYEQYF
cdr3_nt: TGTGCCAGCAGCTTAGCTGCCACCGCCTACGAGCAGTACTTC
cdr3_length: 14
v_call: TRBV7-8
j_call: TRBJ2-7
d_call: -
clone_size: -

cdr3_aa: CASSESGRSGYGYTF
cdr3_nt: TGTGCCAGCAGTGAATCGGGCAGGTCTGGCTATGGCTACACCTTC
cdr3_length: 15
v_call: TRBV25-1
j_call: TRBJ1-2
d_call: -
clone_size: -

cdr3_aa: CASSLLDANYGYTF
cdr3_nt: TGCGCCAGCAGCTTGTTGGACGCGAACTATGGCTACACCTTC
cdr3_length: 14
v_call: TRBV5-1
j_call: TRBJ1-2
d_call: -
clone_size: few

cdr3_aa: CASSRPSGYEQFF
cdr3_nt: TGTGCCAGCAGCAGACCTAGCGGGTATGAGCAGTTCTTC
cdr3_length: 13
v_call: TRBV7-9
j_call: TRBJ2-1
d_call: TRBD2
clone_size: -

cdr3_aa: CSASLYGQYF
cdr3_nt: TGCAGTGCTAGCCTTTACGGGCAGTACTTC
cdr3_length: 10
v_call: TRBV20-1
j_call: TRBJ2-7
d_call: -
clone_size: once

cdr3_aa: CSARTSYEQYF
cdr3_nt: TGCAGTGCAAGAACTAGTTACGAGCAGTACTTC
cdr3_length: 11
v_call: TRBV20-1
j_call: TRBJ2-7
d_call: -
clone_size: -

cdr3_aa: CASSQGNWMAGNNEQFF
cdr3_nt: TGCGCCAGCAGCCAAGGAAATTGGATGGCAGGAAACAATGAGCAGTTCTTC
cdr3_length: 17
v_call: TRBV4-3
j_call: TRBJ2-1
d_call: -
clone_size: -

cdr3_aa: CASRGTSGTANTGELFF
cdr3_nt: TGTGCCAGCAGGGGGACTAGCGGGACCGCGAACACCGGGGAGCTGTTTTTT
cdr3_length: 17
v_call: TRBV7-9
j_call: TRBJ2-2
d_call: TRBD2
clone_size: once

cdr3_aa: CASSSDRDYQPQHF
cdr3_nt: TGTGCCAGCAGCTCGGACAGGGATTATCAGCCCCAGCATTTT
cdr3_length: 14
v_call: TRBV7-9
j_call: TRBJ1-5
d_call: TRBD1
clone_size: once

cdr3_aa: CAISESGTRRGRHEQYF
cdr3_nt: TGTGCCATCAGTGAGTCAGGGACACGCCGAGGGCGACACGAGCAGTACTTC
cdr3_length: 17
v_call: TRBV10-3
j_call: TRBJ2-7
d_call: -
clone_size: -

cdr3_aa: CASSYPDRGSYEQYF
cdr3_nt: TGTGCCAGCAGTTACCCGGACCGTGGCTCCTACGAGCAGTACTTC
cdr3_length: 15
v_call: TRBV6-6
j_call: TRBJ2-7
d_call: -
clone_size: -

cdr3_aa: CATRGGSFHNEQFF
cdr3_nt: TGTGCCACCAGGGGCGGGAGCTTCCACAATGAGCAGTTCTTC
cdr3_length: 14
v_call: TRBV15
j_call: TRBJ2-1
d_call: TRBD2
clone_size: -

cdr3_aa: CASSFGLISIGNTIYF
cdr3_nt: TGTGCCAGCAGCTTCGGACTCATTTCAATTGGAAACACCATATATTTT
cdr3_length: 16
v_call: TRBV5-6
j_call: TRBJ1-3
d_call: -
clone_size: -